This T cell receptor beta chain was recorded in a study of cytomegalovirus exposure and HLA in healthy donors. Study-wide results and limits: Earlier analysis yielded a pattern in which most TCR beta V segments were productive about 90% or about 30% of the time.

This clone was counted a single time. Its cognate antigen is unknown. With 60 Vbeta and 13 Jbeta primers, the PCR was carried out. Sequenced by immunoSEQ multiplex PCR; TCRdb stores in-frame clones only, minus some. The data contain under 90,000 clones, 77% of them singletons. Germline V lookup: CDR1 SNHLY, CDR2 FYNNEI. The ends were cut back, 6 bases at V and 0 bases at J, with 10 bases in the middle. CDR3 size: 14 residues. This sequence originates from a man aged 45-65 years in good health and CMV-seropositive. The chain carries TRBV2 and TRBJ2-3; D unresolved. What was sequenced was PBMCs. CDR3 DNA sequence: TGTGCCAGCAGCTTGACACTTAGCACAGATACGCAGTATTTT. Its protein is CASSLTLSTDTQYF. Supplemented by reference TRBV2 and TRBJ2-3, the full variable domain reads EPEVTQTPSHQVTQMGQEVILRCVPISNHLYFYWYRQILGQKVEFLVSFYNNEISEKSEIFDDQFSVERPDGSNFTLKIRSTKLEDSAMYFCASSLTLSTDTQYFGPGTRLTVL.